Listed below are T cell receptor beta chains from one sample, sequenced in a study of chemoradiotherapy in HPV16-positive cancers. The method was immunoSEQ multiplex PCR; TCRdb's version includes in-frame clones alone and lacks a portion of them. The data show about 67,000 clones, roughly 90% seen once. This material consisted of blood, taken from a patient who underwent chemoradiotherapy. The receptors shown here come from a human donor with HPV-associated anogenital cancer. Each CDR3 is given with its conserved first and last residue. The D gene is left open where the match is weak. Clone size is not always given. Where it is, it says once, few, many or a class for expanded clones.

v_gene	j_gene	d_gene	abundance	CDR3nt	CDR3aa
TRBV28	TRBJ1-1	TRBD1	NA	TGTGCCAGCAGTTTATTGCCCGGCAGGGGGCCGACTGAAGCTTTCTTT	CASSLLPGRGPTEAFF
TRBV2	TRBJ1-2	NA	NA	TGTGCCAGCAGGGCAGACCGTAGTGGGACCCTCTACGCCTTC	CASRADRSGTLYAF
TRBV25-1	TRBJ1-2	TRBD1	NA	TGTGCCAGCAAGGGTGGGGGACAGGGGTTCTATGGCTACGCCTTC	CASKGGGQGFYGYAF
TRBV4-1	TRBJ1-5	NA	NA	TGCGCCAGCAGCCTTCTAATAGTCGGTCAGCCCCAGCATTTT	CASSLLIVGQPQHF
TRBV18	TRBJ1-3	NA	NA	TGTGCCAGCTCACCAAAGGAGCTAGTTGACACCATATATTTT	CASSPKELVDTIYF
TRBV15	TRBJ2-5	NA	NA	TGTGCCACCAGCAGAGATCTAAAAGAGACCCAGTACTTC	CATSRDLKETQYF
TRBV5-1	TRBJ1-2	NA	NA	TGCGCCAGCAGCTCTACAGGTCTCTATGGCTACACCTTC	CASSSTGLYGYTF
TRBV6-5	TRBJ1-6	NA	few	TGTGCCAGCAGGCGGGTGGATAATTCACCCCTCCACTTT	CASRRVDNSPLHF
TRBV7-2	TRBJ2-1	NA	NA	TGTGCCAGCAGCCCGTACAATGAGCAGTTCTTC	CASSPYNEQFF
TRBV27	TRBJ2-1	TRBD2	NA	TGTGCCAGCCTCCACAGCGGGGGGGCGTACAATGAGCAGTTCTTC	CASLHSGGAYNEQFF
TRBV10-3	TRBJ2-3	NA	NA	TGTGCCATCAGTGAGTCCGGGAAGGGACCTAGCACAGATACGCAGTATTTT	CAISESGKGPSTDTQYF
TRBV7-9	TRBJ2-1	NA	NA	TGTGCCAGCAGCTTAGGTACCGCCAATGAGCAGTTCTTC	CASSLGTANEQFF
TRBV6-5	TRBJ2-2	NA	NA	TGTGCCAGCCGACGAGGGTTTGGGGTAGGCGGGGAGCTGTTTTTT	CASRRGFGVGGELFF
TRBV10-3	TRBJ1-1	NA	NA	TGTGCCATCAGTGAGTTACCCTGGGGCACTGAAGCTTTCTTT	CAISELPWGTEAFF
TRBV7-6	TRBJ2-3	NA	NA	TGTGCCAGCAGCTTAGACTTTGGGTCTCCCCTGGAGGGTGATACGCAGTATTTT	CASSLDFGSPLEGDTQYF
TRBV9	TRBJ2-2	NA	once	TGTGCCAGCAGCGTAGCGCCGAACACCGGGGAGCTGTTTTTT	CASSVAPNTGELFF